This T cell receptor (beta chain) stems from a study of shared clonotypes between healthy human individuals. Study-level information: Three plates were used per donor for CD4 naive, three for CD4 memory, two for CD8 naive and one for CD8 memory.

General study findings and limits: Non-shared clonotypes displayed generation probabilities falling below those of clonotypes present in all four donors.

Comments on this clone: The antigen is unknown. Different DNA sequences within this sample yield the same CDR3.

Naive CD8 isolation took CD45RO-negative cells positively selected for CCR7 and excluded terminally differentiated effector memory CD45RA+ cells. Participating donors were healthy, HIV-negative adults free of recent acute infections or vaccinations. The V and J ends lost 2 bases and 2 bases, in that order; junction bases with no gene match: 1. This CDR3 comprises 14 residues. Germline CDR1 and CDR2: MNHEY and SMNVEV (reference sequence). About 30,000 T cell genomes, or about 0.2 ug DNA, went into the sorted-subset replicate PCRs. Produced via immunoSEQ multiplex PCR; TCRdb's table is partial and in-frame only. The table lists nearly 2 million clones, over 85% of them singletons.

The material sequenced was naive CD8+ T cells sorted from blood. The sequence came from a man between 18 and 35 years old in good health. The chain uses TRBV27 and TRBJ2-7; 9 bases are shared with TRBD2. In nucleotides, the CDR3 is TGTGCCAGCAGTTTAGCGGGAGGGGCCTACGAGCAGTACTTC. This sequence encodes CASSLAGGAYEQYF.